The rows below give T cell receptor beta chains drawn from one sample of a study of blood T cell repertoires in COVID-19. The method was immunoSEQ multiplex PCR; TCRdb's version includes in-frame clones alone and lacks a portion of them. The repertoire holds fewer than 200,000 clones, with roughly 86% as singletons. Sequencing was done on a sample of peripheral blood. The origin of the receptors is a woman of 80 years or more with COVID-19, enrolled during active disease. Both conserved end residues are part of each CDR3.

TRBJ2-3 TRBV6-2/TRBV6-3 CASSYGAGRGGQYTQYF
TRBJ2-1 TRBV12-3/TRBV12-4 CASSLLNEQFF
TRBJ2-1 TRBV5-1 CASSLALTSGYNEQFF
TRBJ2-3 TRBV7-9 CASSLSPAGGSTDTQYF
TRBJ2-5 TRBV3-1/TRBV3-2 CASNNRGETQYF
TRBJ2-2 TRBV2 CASRDSGGIGELFF
TRBJ2-1 TRBV30 CAWSRQGVEFF
TRBJ1-2 TRBV30 CAWLITAGLPYGYTF
TRBJ2-7 TRBV10-2 CASSERLGLAELLSNSF
TRBJ1-1 TRBV6-5 CASSSRTEEAFF
TRBJ2-3 TRBV11-3 CASSTTSSDTQYF
TRBJ1-4 TRBV27 CASSSPLNEKLFF
TRBJ2-1 TRBV5-1 CASSLLTSGPINEQFF
TRBJ2-3 TRBV6-2/TRBV6-3 CASSGSPPHDTQYF
TRBJ2-2 TRBV6-2/TRBV6-3 CASSYLQGPGELFF
TRBJ2-3 TRBV18 CASSPTLSDTQYF
TRBJ2-7 TRBV7-6 CASSFGAARAYEQYF
TRBJ1-2 TRBV28 CASSFGGQGNYGYTF
TRBJ1-1 TRBV21-1 CASSRRDRFLNTEAFF
TRBJ1-3 TRBV2 CASSERGNTIYF
TRBJ2-2 TRBV6-4 CASSALAGNTGELFF
TRBJ2-4 TRBV7-9 CASSGLAKNIQYF
TRBJ1-2 TRBV19 CASSPNTGNGYTF
TRBJ1-1 TRBV24-1 CATSDPNTGNTEAFF